Listed here are 28 T cell receptor beta chains from one sample, sequenced in a study of blood T cell repertoires in COVID-19. Sequencing was performed with immunoSEQ multiplex PCR; in TCRdb, only in-frame clones are kept and a portion is missing. This table holds approximately 390,000 clones, 80% to 90% found once. The sample consisted of peripheral blood. Receptors originate from a woman aged 55 to 70 with COVID-19, enrolled during active disease.

The chain uses TRBV6-5 and TRBJ2-3, with 12 bases matching TRBD2. Looked up from germline, CDR1 is MNHEY and CDR2 is SVGAGI. Losses at the gene ends were 7 bases for V and 4 bases for J; bases not matched to a gene: 6. The CDR3 contains 15 residues. CDR3: CASNQLAGGSDTQYF. The CDR3 bases are TGTGCCAGCAACCAACTAGCGGGGGGCTCAGATACGCAGTATTTT.

The CDR3 sequence is CASTRRGATNEKLFF. The CDR3 nucleotides are TGTGCCAGCACTCGAAGGGGTGCAACTAATGAAAAACTGTTTTTT. The chain recombines TRBV27 with TRBJ1-4, with D maybe TRBD1 (5 bases). V was pared by 7 bases and J by 0 bases, with 12 bases between. Germline assignment: CDR1 MNHEY and CDR2 SMNVEV (reference sequence). The CDR3 has 15 amino acids.

V usage is TRBV10-3 and J usage is TRBJ2-7; D is perhaps TRBD1 (6 bases). The CDR3 totals 15 residues. Trimming removed 9 bases at V and 6 bases at J, with 24 bases between. Germline CDR1 reads ENHRY; CDR2 reads SYGVKD. The CDR3 nucleotides read TGTGCCATTGGGGGCTCGAAGGGCATGTCGGGCGAGCAGTACTTC. Translated, it gives CAIGGSKGMSGEQYF.

The V and J genes are TRBV7-2 and TRBJ2-3; D is uncertain. Looked up from germline, CDR1 is SGHTA and CDR2 is FQGNSA. V shed 5 bases and J shed 6 bases, with 18 bases lying between them. The CDR3 runs 15 residues. The CDR3 sequence: CASSQRPLTRDTQYF. CDR3 sequence (DNA): TGTGCCAGCAGCCAACGACCGCTTACGAGGGATACGCAGTATTTT.

The chain is built from TRBV6-6 and TRBJ1-5; D gene uncertain. Germline V CDR1 and CDR2: MNHNY, SVGAGI (reference sequence). The CDR3 runs 12 residues. The V end was cut by 6 bases, the J end by 7 bases, with 10 bases between. The CDR3 DNA follows: TGTGCCAGCAGCCCCGCAGTCCAGCCCCAGCATTTT. Protein sequence: CASSPAVQPQHF.

The V gene is TRBV7-9, the J gene TRBJ2-7; TRBD1 matches at 7 bases. J lost 4 bases, V lost 1 base, and 7 bases had no gene match. The CDR3 loop spans 15 amino acids. The V gene's germline CDR1 is SEHNR and CDR2 FQNEAQ (reference sequence). The CDR3 loop reads CASSLVTGSGYEQYF. The CDR3 DNA reads as TGTGCCAGCAGCTTAGTGACAGGGTCAGGGTACGAGCAGTACTTC.

V and J are TRBV5-1 and TRBJ2-3; D is possibly TRBD1 (6 bases). Trimming left V 5 bases short and J 0 bases short, with 13 bases between. This CDR3 contains 15 residues. CDR1 is SGHRS, CDR2 YFSETQ, per germline. CDR3 residues: CASRSDSLSTDTQYF. The CDR3 coding sequence is TGCGCCAGCAGATCGGACAGCCTAAGCACAGATACGCAGTATTTT. The entire variable domain, with the rest obtained from reference TRBV5-1 and TRBJ2-3, is as follows: KAGVTQTPRYLIKTRGQQVTLSCSPISGHRSVSWYQQTPGQGLQFLFEYFSETQRNKGNFPGRFSGRQFSNSRSEMNVSTLELGDSALYLCASRSDSLSTDTQYFGPGTRLTVL.

The chain combines TRBV3-1 (or the pseudogene TRBV3-2) with TRBJ2-1, with 7 bases identical to TRBD2. The CDR3 spans 18 residues. Germline assignment: CDR1 LGHDT and CDR2 YNNKEL (reference sequence). V lost 4 bases to trimming and J lost 0 bases; unmatched junction nucleotides: 12. CDR3 residues: CASSRYVGAGSSYNEQFF. The CDR3 DNA reads TGTGCCAGCAGCCGTTATGTGGGAGCGGGGAGCTCCTACAATGAGCAGTTCTTC.

The chain recombines TRBV29-1 with TRBJ1-1; D gene uncertain. The CDR3 sequence is 11 residues long. V lost 7 bases, J lost 4 bases, and 10 bases lay in between. CDR1 is SQVTM, CDR2 ANQGSEA, per germline. The CDR3 DNA follows: TGCAGCGACCGGCGGGGCACTGAAGCTTTCTTT. As protein: CSDRRGTEAFF.

This sequence joins TRBV29-1 and TRBJ2-7; 7 positions agree with TRBD1. The CDR3 is 16 residues long. Germline assignment: CDR1 SQVTM and CDR2 ANQGSEA. V shed 5 bases and J 5 bases; nucleotides not matched to a gene: 18. Here the CDR3 reads CSVRFPGQREWDEQYF. Written as DNA, the CDR3 is TGCAGCGTTCGGTTCCCGGGACAGAGAGAATGGGACGAGCAGTACTTC.

The rearrangement links TRBV5-5 to TRBJ1-1; D is unclear. This CDR3 contains 16 residues. Trimming left V 4 bases short and J 0 bases short, with 16 bases between. Germline V CDR1 and CDR2: SGHKS, YYEKEE (reference sequence). CDR3: CASSPFIAGVNTEAFF. CDR3 sequence (DNA): TGTGCCAGCAGCCCCTTTATTGCGGGAGTGAACACTGAAGCTTTCTTT.

The V call is TRBV29-1, the J call TRBJ1-1; D is perhaps TRBD1 (6 bases). CDR1 SQVTM and CDR2 ANQGSEA come from the germline V gene. Deletions cut 1 base from V and 1 base from J, with 13 bases between. The CDR3 has 15 amino acids. In nucleotides, the CDR3 is TGCAGCGTTGAAGCCTCCCTGGGGGCGAACACTGAAGCTTTCTTT. Protein product: CSVEASLGANTEAFF.

This chain joins TRBV5-6 and TRBJ2-7; TRBD1 might be the D (6 bases). V was trimmed by 6 bases and J by 3 bases, leaving 22 bases between them. Germline loops: CDR1 SGHDT, CDR2 YYEEEE. The CDR3 length is 16 residues. The CDR3 DNA reads TGTGCCAGCACGAACTACCGGGACACGGCGTTCTACGAGCAGTACTTC. It codes for CASTNYRDTAFYEQYF.

This chain uses TRBV3-1 (or the pseudogene TRBV3-2) with TRBJ1-2; D unresolved. V was pared by 8 bases and J by 4 bases, with 20 bases between. This CDR3 contains 15 residues. The germline V gene has CDR1 LGHDT and CDR2 YNNKEL (reference sequence). The CDR3 bases are TGTGCCAGCTGGAAGAGAGGCGAGTCCATCTATGGCTACACCTTC. This translates into CASWKRGESIYGYTF.

The J gene is TRBJ1-2, the V gene TRBV2; no firm D call. V lost 8 bases, J lost 1 base, and 5 bases lay in between. CDR1 SNHLY and CDR2 FYNNEI come from the germline V gene. The CDR3 length is 11 residues. For the CDR3, the DNA is TGTGCCAGCGTTCTTAACTATGGCTACACCTTC. Residues: CASVLNYGYTF. The full variable domain, with the rest looked up from reference TRBV2 and TRBJ1-2, is EPEVTQTPSHQVTQMGQEVILRCVPISNHLYFYWYRQILGQKVEFLVSFYNNEISEKSEIFDDQFSVERPDGSNFTLKIRSTKLEDSAMYFCASVLNYGYTFGSGTRLTVV.

This clone was detected a few times. The chain carries TRBV2 and TRBJ2-2; TRBD1 is a possible D gene (5 bases). The germline V gene has CDR1 SNHLY and CDR2 FYNNEI. The V end lost 6 bases, the J end lost 3 bases, and 11 bases lay between the germline ends. The CDR3 is made up of 14 amino acids. The CDR3 bases are TGTGCCAGCAGGGGCGACAGTGACACCGGGGAGCTGTTTTTT. Encoded protein: CASRGDSDTGELFF.

The rearrangement links TRBV11-2 to TRBJ1-2; D is possibly TRBD1 (6 bases). V lost 0 bases and J lost 7, with 24 bases in between. CDR3 length equals 18 residues. Germline CDR1 SGHAT, CDR2 FQNNGV. This CDR3 reads CASSLDRWTAGWSGGYTF. For the CDR3, the DNA is TGTGCCAGCAGCTTAGATCGGTGGACAGCGGGATGGAGTGGTGGCTACACCTTC.

The chain carries TRBV19 and TRBJ1-2; a weak D match, TRBD1 (5 bases). This CDR3 has 13 residues. With 8 bases removed from V and 7 bases from J, the gap between germline ends came to 17 bases. Per germline, CDR1 LNHDA and CDR2 SQIVND (reference sequence). The CDR3 nucleotides are TGTGCCAGTGGCGATCTGGGGGGTCCTGGCTACACCTTC. This codes for CASGDLGGPGYTF.

This sequence joins TRBV9 and TRBJ1-5, with D possibly TRBD1 on 5 matching bases. CDR1 is SGDLS and CDR2 is YYNGEE in the germline V gene. The CDR3 contains 14 residues. Between the trimmed V and J ends, which lost 3 bases and 5 bases, there was a span of 12 bases. CDR3 loop: CASSGGAFDQPQHF. The DNA for the CDR3 is TGTGCCAGCAGCGGCGGGGCATTTGATCAGCCCCAGCATTTT.

This chain joins TRBV19 and TRBJ2-5; 16 bases are shared with TRBD2. CDR1 is LNHDA, CDR2 SQIVND, per germline (reference sequence). The CDR3 loop spans 18 amino acids. V lost 3 bases to trimming and J lost 1 base; unmatched junction nucleotides: 5. The CDR3, as DNA: TGTGCCAGTAGTATTGGGACTAGCGGGGGGGCCCCCCAAGAGACCCAGTACTTC. It yields the protein CASSIGTSGGAPQETQYF.

Here the CDR3 DNA reads TGCGCCAGCAGCTTGGCTAGCGGGGGCCTCGAGCAGTTCTTC. This translates into CASSLASGGLEQFF. The chain carries TRBV5-1 and TRBJ2-1; TRBD2 matches 10 bases. Germline V gene sequence: CDR1 SGHRS, CDR2 YFSETQ. CDR3 length: 14 amino acids. V lost 0 bases to trimming and J lost 10 bases; unmatched junction nucleotides: 4.

The chain couples TRBV11-2 to TRBJ2-3; a weak D match, TRBD2 (7 bases). Trimming took off 5 bases at V and 6 bases at J, with 21 bases between the two ends. There are 16 residues in the CDR3. In germline, CDR1 is SGHAT, CDR2 FQNNGV. The CDR3 coding sequence is TGTGCCAGCAGCCCCTCTGGGGGGGGCGCATGGGATACGCAGTATTTT. This codes for CASSPSGGGAWDTQYF. The full variable domain, with the rest looked up from reference TRBV11-2 and TRBJ2-3, is EAGVAQSPRYKIIEKRQSVAFWCNPISGHATLYWYQQILGQGPKLLIQFQNNGVVDDSQLPKDRFSAERLKGVDSTLKIQPAKLEDSAVYLCASSPSGGGAWDTQYFGPGTRLTVL.

The chain couples TRBV11-2 to TRBJ2-5; 9 positions match TRBD1. The CDR3 loop spans 15 amino acids. The junction had 5 bases not matched to a gene; V was cut back by 1 base and J by 5 bases. In germline, CDR1 is SGHAT, CDR2 FQNNGV. The CDR3 loop reads CASSLGDRAAETQYF. CDR3 bases: TGTGCCAGCAGCTTAGGGGACAGGGCCGCCGAGACCCAGTACTTC. Combining the CDR3 with reference TRBV11-2 and TRBJ2-5 gives the whole variable domain EAGVAQSPRYKIIEKRQSVAFWCNPISGHATLYWYQQILGQGPKLLIQFQNNGVVDDSQLPKDRFSAERLKGVDSTLKIQPAKLEDSAVYLCASSLGDRAAETQYFGPGTRLLVL.

The chain is built from TRBV9 and TRBJ2-3, with D possibly being TRBD1 (5 bases). V was shortened by 0 bases and J by 4 bases, with 12 bases between the two germline ends. CDR1 and CDR2 from the germline V gene are SGDLS and YYNGEE. The CDR3 extends over 15 amino acids. The CDR3 region is CASSVAPRGADTQYF. DNA for the CDR3: TGTGCCAGCAGCGTAGCCCCTAGGGGCGCAGATACGCAGTATTTT.

In its sample, this clone was seen once. This sequence joins TRBV19 and TRBJ2-2; D may be TRBD1 (6 bases). The germline V and J ends were trimmed by 4 bases and 5 bases, with 14 bases remaining between them. CDR1 is LNHDA, CDR2 SQIVND, per germline (reference sequence). This CDR3 contains 15 residues. CDR3 sequence reads: CASSTGTPRTGELFF. As DNA, the CDR3 is TGTGCCAGTAGTACGGGGACACCTCGGACCGGGGAGCTGTTTTTT.

The rearrangement joins TRBV28 to TRBJ2-7; D remains ambiguous. The CDR3 totals 13 residues. V lost 5 bases, J lost 2 bases, and 10 bases lay in between. CDR1 MDHEN and CDR2 SYDVKM come from the germline V gene. The CDR3 region has the DNA TGTGCCAGCAGTCGCCCTATCACCTACGAGCAGTACTTC. Its protein product is CASSRPITYEQYF.

In DNA form, the CDR3 reads TGTGCCAGCAGTGAATCCGGGATCGCAGATACGCAGTATTTT. As protein: CASSESGIADTQYF. V and J are TRBV25-1 and TRBJ2-3, with D possibly being TRBD2 (5 bases). The V end was cut by 1 base, the J end by 4 bases, with 9 bases between. Germline V gives CDR1 MGHDK, CDR2 SYGVNS. The CDR3 runs to 14 residues.

This chain joins TRBV3-1 (or the pseudogene TRBV3-2) and TRBJ1-1; perhaps TRBD1 as D (5 bases). Trimming cost V 4 bases and J 4 bases, with 13 bases left between them. The germline V gene encodes CDR1 LGHDT and CDR2 YNNKEL (reference sequence). This CDR3 comprises 14 residues. The CDR3 bases are TGTGCCAGCAGCCGGTCCCGCGGGGGCACTGAAGCTTTCTTT. Translation: CASSRSRGGTEAFF.